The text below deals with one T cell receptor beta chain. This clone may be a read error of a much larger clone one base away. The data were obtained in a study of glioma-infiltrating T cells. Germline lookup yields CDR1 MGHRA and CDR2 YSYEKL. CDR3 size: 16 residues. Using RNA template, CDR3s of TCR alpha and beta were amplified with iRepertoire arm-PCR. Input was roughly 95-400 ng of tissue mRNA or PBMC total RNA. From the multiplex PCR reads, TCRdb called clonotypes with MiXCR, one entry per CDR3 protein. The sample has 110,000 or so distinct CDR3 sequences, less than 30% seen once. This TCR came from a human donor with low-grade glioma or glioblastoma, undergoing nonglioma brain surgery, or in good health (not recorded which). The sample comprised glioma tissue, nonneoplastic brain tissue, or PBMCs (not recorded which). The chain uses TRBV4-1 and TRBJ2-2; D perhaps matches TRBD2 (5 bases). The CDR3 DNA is TGCGCCAGCAGCCAAGATCGAGCGTTACGCACCGGGGAGATGTTTTTT. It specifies CASSQDRALRTGEMFF.